The 29 T cell receptor beta chains given below trace back to one sample, sequenced in a study of shared clonotypes between healthy human individuals. The table came from immunoSEQ multiplex PCR; TCRdb's copy has only in-frame clones and leaves some out. The table shows about 1.5 million clones, with 95% to 99% occurring only once. The specimen was naive CD4+ T cells sorted from blood. Subset given: CD45RA+ positively selected. The receptors here all came from a man aged 30 to 45 in good health.

The chain joins TRBV6-6 to TRBJ2-3, with no clear D. The CDR3 extends over 15 amino acids. V lost 7 bases and J 3 bases, leaving 17 bases between the germline ends. Germline-derived CDR1 and CDR2 are MNHNY and SVGAGI (reference sequence). DNA of the CDR3: TGTGCCAGCACCCTAGGACCTCCCTCGACAGATACGCAGTATTTT. It specifies CASTLGPPSTDTQYF.

J is TRBJ2-7 and V is TRBV30; the match to TRBD2 covers 15 bases. CDR3 length equals 20 residues. The junction had 16 bases not matched to a gene; V was cut back by 4 bases and J by 0 bases. Germline-derived CDR1 and CDR2 are GTSNPN and SVGIG (reference sequence). The DNA for the CDR3 is TGTGCCTGGACGCCCGCACGGACTAGCGGGAGGGGACGGAGCTCCTACGAGCAGTACTTC. Its translation is CAWTPARTSGRGRSSYEQYF.

The DNA for the CDR3 is TGCAGCGTTGGGCCCTCGGGAGCGGTTCGCATCGGCGAGCAGTACTTC. It yields the protein CSVGPSGAVRIGEQYF. The genes are TRBV29-1 and TRBJ2-7, with D maybe TRBD2 (6 bases). CDR1 and CDR2 (germline): SQVTM, ANQGSEA. Trimming stripped 4 bases from V and 6 bases from J, with 25 bases between. This CDR3 comprises 16 residues.

The rearrangement joins TRBV5-1 to TRBJ2-1; 9 bases align to TRBD2. Germline lookup yields CDR1 SGHRS and CDR2 YFSETQ. J gave up 7 bases and V 4 bases, and 15 bases lay outside the gene matches. The CDR3 sequence is 17 residues long. The CDR3 reads CASSPQGLAPILNEQFF. The CDR3 DNA sequence: TGCGCCAGCAGCCCACAAGGACTAGCGCCGATCTTAAATGAGCAGTTCTTC.

The count of this clone is one. The V and J genes are TRBV5-4 and TRBJ1-1; D is perhaps TRBD1 (6 bases). The V end lost 0 bases, the J end lost 7 bases, and 13 bases lay between the germline ends. Germline V gives CDR1 SGHNT, CDR2 YYREEE (reference sequence). The CDR3 length is 14 residues. The CDR3 is CASSLAGAPSEAFF. CDR3 bases: TGTGCCAGCAGCTTGGCAGGGGCGCCGAGTGAAGCTTTCTTT.

This clone was observed a single time. V gene TRBV5-1 combines with J gene TRBJ2-5; the match to TRBD1 covers 8 bases. Trimming cost V 4 bases and J 5 bases; bases outside gene matches: 7. Germline loops: CDR1 SGHRS, CDR2 YFSETQ. This CDR3 has 14 amino acids. The CDR3 protein is CASSPTGVRETQYF. The CDR3 nucleotides are TGCGCCAGCAGCCCGACAGGGGTACGGGAGACCCAGTACTTC.

The chain carries TRBV21-1 and TRBJ2-6; TRBD1, the table's D call, was not compared with the DNA. TRBV21-1 corresponds to a pseudogene. The CDR3 consists of 19 residues. The CDR3 protein is CASSPGTGALRAGANVLTF. The CDR3 nucleotides are TGTGCCAGCAGTCCCGGGACAGGGGCCCTTAGGGCTGGGGCCAACGTCCTGACTTTC.

The chain joins TRBV7-9 to TRBJ2-7, with 8 bases fitting TRBD2. The CDR3 loop spans 16 amino acids. Germline V gene lookup returns CDR1 SEHNR and CDR2 FQNEAQ (reference sequence). V lost 4 bases to trimming and J lost 0 bases; unmatched junction nucleotides: 8. The CDR3 reads CASSSYSGASSYEQYF. As DNA, the CDR3 is TGTGCCAGCAGCTCATATAGCGGGGCTAGCTCCTACGAGCAGTACTTC.

On this clone: An end of the junction differs from the germline gene, which may be a read error. The chain is built from TRBV5-6 and TRBJ1-1; 7 nucleotides align to TRBD1. The CDR3 covers 14 residues. Germline V lookup: CDR1 SGHDT, CDR2 YYEEEE. CDR3 sequence (DNA): TGTGCCAGCAACCCTAGGGGGCGGAACCCTGAAGCTTTCTTT. It translates to CASNPRGRNPEAFF.

V gene TRBV10-1 combines with J gene TRBJ2-7; D gene ambiguous. The CDR3 length is 11 residues. Germline V lookup: CDR1 WNHNN, CDR2 SYGVQD (reference sequence). V was trimmed by 8 bases and J by 3 bases, leaving 8 bases between them. CDR3 amino acids: CASGEGYEQYF. The CDR3 DNA is TGCGCCAGCGGCGAAGGCTACGAGCAGTACTTC.

Only one count was recorded for this clone. The rearrangement links TRBV29-1 to TRBJ2-3, with D perhaps TRBD1 or TRBD2 (6 bases each). V was pared by 7 bases and J by 3 bases, with 23 bases between. This CDR3 comprises 16 residues. Germline V lookup: CDR1 SQVTM, CDR2 ANQGSEA. The CDR3: CSAEGGGSYGTDTQYF. The CDR3 bases are TGCAGCGCAGAGGGGGGTGGATCCTATGGGACAGATACGCAGTATTTT.

As concerns this clone: Other DNA sequences in the same sample also yield this CDR3. The rearrangement joins TRBV5-1 to TRBJ2-1; D may be TRBD2 (5 bases). The CDR3 is made up of 14 amino acids. Trimming took off 0 bases at V and 8 bases at J, with 12 bases between the two ends. CDR1 and CDR2 (germline): SGHRS, YFSETQ. As DNA, the CDR3 is TGCGCCAGCAGCTTGGTTACTAGTTGCGATGAGCAGTTCTTC. It translates to CASSLVTSCDEQFF.

J is TRBJ1-2 and V is TRBV29-1, with D perhaps matching TRBD1 (5 bases). Trimming took off 4 bases at V and 4 bases at J, with 25 bases between the two ends. The CDR3 loop spans 17 amino acids. Germline CDR1 SQVTM, CDR2 ANQGSEA. CDR3 sequence (DNA): TGCAGCGTTGTAACACCGGATAACATAGAGGGGATCTATGGCTACACCTTC. Its translation: CSVVTPDNIEGIYGYTF. The whole variable domain, filled in from reference TRBV29-1 and TRBJ1-2, reads SAVISQKPSRDICQRGTSLTIQCQVDSQVTMMFWYRQQPGQSLTLIATANQGSEATYESGFVIDKFPISRPNLTFSTLTVSNMSPEDSSIYLCSVVTPDNIEGIYGYTFGSGTRLTVV.

Remarks on this clone: Other DNA sequences in this specimen translate into the identical CDR3. V usage is TRBV9 and J usage is TRBJ2-1, with D hard to call. The CDR3 spans 13 residues. V lost 0 bases, J lost 5 bases, and 6 bases lay in between. The germline CDR1 and CDR2 sequences are SGDLS and YYNGEE. The CDR3 loop reads CASSVAPDNEQFF. The CDR3 DNA is TGTGCCAGCAGCGTAGCCCCTGACAATGAGCAGTTCTTC.

This chain uses TRBV18 with TRBJ1-1; 9 nucleotides line up with TRBD1. V lost 2 bases and J lost 5; bases outside the gene matches: 15. This CDR3 comprises 18 residues. From germline, CDR1 is KGHSH and CDR2 LQKENI. The CDR3 nucleotides read TGTGCCAGCTCACCAATGACGGGACAGGGCTTACAGTCGACTGAAGCTTTCTTT. Protein: CASSPMTGQGLQSTEAFF. The full variable domain, completed using reference TRBV18 and TRBJ1-1, is NAGVMQNPRHLVRRRGQEARLRCSPMKGHSHVYWYRQLPEEGLKFMVYLQKENIIDESGMPKERFSAEFPKEGPSILRIQQVVRGDSAAYFCASSPMTGQGLQSTEAFFGQGTRLTVV.

The chain couples TRBV25-1 to TRBJ2-1; tentatively, D is TRBD2 (5 bases). Germline CDR1 reads MGHDK; CDR2 reads SYGVNS. The CDR3 runs 17 residues. V was shortened by 4 bases and J by 2 bases, with 18 bases between the two germline ends. The CDR3 reads CASSGLRVGFAYNEQFF. As DNA, the CDR3 is TGTGCCAGCAGTGGGTTGAGGGTGGGGTTCGCCTACAATGAGCAGTTCTTC. Drawing the rest from reference TRBV25-1 and TRBJ2-1, the complete variable domain is EADIYQTPRYLVIGTGKKITLECSQTMGHDKMYWYQQDPGMELHLIHYSYGVNSTEKGDLSSESTVSRIRTEHFPLTLESARPSHTSQYLCASSGLRVGFAYNEQFFGPGTRLTVL.

The chain uses TRBV7-2 and TRBJ1-3; D gene unclear. The CDR3 consists of 14 residues. Per germline, CDR1 SGHTA and CDR2 FQGNSA. V was cut by 5 bases and J by 0 bases, with 8 bases left in between. The CDR3 protein is CASSPKPSGNTIYF. Here the CDR3 DNA reads TGTGCCAGCAGCCCAAAACCCTCTGGAAACACCATATATTTT.

The chain joins TRBV28 to TRBJ2-2; TRBD1 might be the D (6 bases). Trimming took 3 bases from V and 4 from J, leaving 9 bases between them. From germline, CDR1 is MDHEN and CDR2 SYDVKM. This CDR3 is built from 14 residues. CDR3 loop: CASSFDRRTGELFF. CDR3 bases: TGTGCCAGCAGTTTCGACAGGCGCACCGGGGAGCTGTTTTTT.

Concerning this clone: Other DNA sequences in this specimen translate into the identical CDR3. The chain has TRBV18 and TRBJ1-1, with D unresolved. V was shortened by 3 bases and J by 3 bases, with 8 bases between the two germline ends. CDR1 is KGHSH, CDR2 LQKENI, per germline. This CDR3 is 13 amino acids long. Written as DNA, the CDR3 is TGTGCCAGCTCACCCCCGTCGTACACTGAAGCTTTCTTT. Translation: CASSPPSYTEAFF. Together with reference TRBV18 and TRBJ1-1, the CDR3 gives the full variable domain: NAGVMQNPRHLVRRRGQEARLRCSPMKGHSHVYWYRQLPEEGLKFMVYLQKENIIDESGMPKERFSAEFPKEGPSILRIQQVVRGDSAAYFCASSPPSYTEAFFGQGTRLTVV.

This clone was picked up one time. This chain links TRBV9 with TRBJ2-3; D is possibly TRBD2 (5 bases). Between the trimmed V and J ends, which lost 4 bases and 1 base, there was a span of 13 bases. Germline V gene lookup returns CDR1 SGDLS and CDR2 YYNGEE. The CDR3 length is 15 residues. CDR3 residues: CASSPQFGGTDTQYF. The CDR3 DNA follows: TGTGCCAGCAGCCCCCAGTTCGGGGGCACAGATACGCAGTATTTT.

This chain uses TRBV6-1 with TRBJ2-5; D not certain. Per the germline V gene, CDR1 is MNHNS and CDR2 is SASEGT. CDR3 size: 8 residues. Trimming removed 6 bases at V and 10 bases at J, with 3 bases between. CDR3 in amino acids: CASRDQYF. The DNA for the CDR3 is TGTGCCAGCAGGGACCAGTACTTC.

The chain couples TRBV7-9 to TRBJ1-1; 7 nucleotides align to TRBD1. The germline V gene has CDR1 SEHNR and CDR2 FQNEAQ (reference sequence). This CDR3 comprises 15 residues. Trimming took 4 bases from V and 0 from J; bases not matched to a gene: 5. The DNA for the CDR3 is TGTGCCAGCAGCTCGGGGACAGCCTTGAACACTGAAGCTTTCTTT. Amino acid sequence: CASSSGTALNTEAFF.

Worth noting for this clone: The identical CDR3 is also encoded by other nucleotide sequences in the sample. The CDR3 DNA follows: TGCGCCAGCAGCTTTCAGGGGGCCTCGTACGAGCAGTACTTC. Residues: CASSFQGASYEQYF. The chain links TRBV5-1 to TRBJ2-7, with 8 positions matching TRBD1. The CDR3 is made up of 14 amino acids. With V trimmed by 2 bases and J by 4 bases, 5 bases remained unmatched. Per the germline V gene, CDR1 is SGHRS and CDR2 is YFSETQ.

V is TRBV9 and J is TRBJ2-2, with TRBD1 as a possible D gene (5 bases). From germline, CDR1 is SGDLS and CDR2 YYNGEE. Trimming cost V 2 bases and J 6 bases, with 17 bases left between them. This CDR3 spans 16 amino acids. The CDR3 DNA is TGTGCCAGCAGCGTGCTGGTAGCAAGGGGTTCCGGGGAGCTGTTTTTT. This translates into CASSVLVARGSGELFF. The variable domain in full, with the rest retrieved from reference TRBV9 and TRBJ2-2, is DSGVTQTPKHLITATGQRVTLRCSPRSGDLSVYWYQQSLDQGLQFLIQYYNGEERAKGNILERFSAQQFPDLHSELNLSSLELGDSALYFCASSVLVARGSGELFFGEGSRLTVL.

A remark on this clone: Different DNA sequences within this sample yield the same CDR3. The V call is TRBV7-3, the J call TRBJ2-1, with D possibly being TRBD1 (5 bases). Germline loops: CDR1 SGHTA, CDR2 FQGTGA. This CDR3 spans 13 amino acids. V was clipped by 2 bases and J by 6 bases, with 8 bases between them. The CDR3 nucleotides read TGTGCCAGCAGCTTATTGACAGTCAATGAGCAGTTCTTC. Protein: CASSLLTVNEQFF.

The chain is built from TRBV10-1 and TRBJ2-1; 8 bases line up with TRBD2. This CDR3 region has 16 residues. V dropped 0 bases and J dropped 2; count of bases not matched to a gene: 3. The germline CDR1 and CDR2 sequences are WNHNN and SYGVQD (reference sequence). Here the CDR3 DNA reads TGCGCCAGCAGTGAGTCCCGGGGGGGTCCCTACAATGAGCAGTTCTTC. This gives the protein CASSESRGGPYNEQFF.

The CDR3 nucleotides read TGTGCCAGCTCACCTAGCGGTGCGACCGGGGAGCTGTTTTTT. Translating gives CASSPSGATGELFF. The V gene is TRBV18, the J gene TRBJ2-2, with a weak D call TRBD2 (6 bases). The CDR3 sequence is 14 residues long. V was shortened by 3 bases and J by 5 bases, with 10 bases between the two germline ends. Looked up from germline, CDR1 is KGHSH and CDR2 is LQKENI.

This sequence joins TRBV7-2 and TRBJ2-3; 8 bases align to TRBD2. The J segment lost 3 bases and the V segment lost 2 bases, leaving 7 bases of the junction unmatched. Germline loops: CDR1 SGHTA, CDR2 FQGNSA. CDR3 length: 16 residues. CDR3 sequence reads: CASSLWGRGGTDTQYF. The CDR3 nucleotides are TGTGCCAGCAGCTTATGGGGGCGCGGGGGGACAGATACGCAGTATTTT.

The chain carries TRBV29-1 and TRBJ1-4; D is possibly TRBD1 (5 bases). The CDR3 totals 13 residues. Per the germline V gene, CDR1 is SQVTM and CDR2 is ANQGSEA. V was clipped by 5 bases and J by 8 bases, with 15 bases between them. This CDR3 is CSVRRQGVEKLFF. The CDR3 nucleotides are TGCAGCGTTCGTCGCCAGGGCGTAGAAAAACTGTTTTTT.